This passage covers 25 T cell receptor beta chains from one sample sequenced in a study of T cell responses to AZD1222 COVID-19 vaccine. Assay: immunoSEQ multiplex PCR; the TCRdb copy retains only in-frame clones and omits some. The table has about 100,000 clones, approximately 87% seen once. Sequences were derived from peripheral blood, sampled on day 0 of AZD1222 vaccination. The receptors were sampled from an adult in good health.

This chain links TRBV10-3 with TRBJ1-4, with D perhaps TRBD1 (6 bases). The CDR3 runs 16 residues. Germline CDR1 reads ENHRY; CDR2 reads SYGVKD. V was clipped by 0 bases and J by 8 bases, with 16 bases between them. CDR3 in DNA: TGTGCCATCAGTGAGTCGAAGGGGGGGGCAGACGAAAAACTGTTTTTT. This sequence encodes CAISESKGGADEKLFF.

CDR3 in DNA: TGTGCCAGTAGTCTGGACTTGGATACGCAGTATTTT. Translating it yields CASSLDLDTQYF. The rearrangement uses TRBV19 and TRBJ2-3, with D perhaps matching TRBD2 (5 bases). CDR3 size: 12 residues. Trimming took 5 bases from V and 6 from J, leaving 9 bases between them. Germline CDR1 LNHDA, CDR2 SQIVND (reference sequence).

Written as DNA, the CDR3 is TGTGCCAGCAGCTTAAGACAGCTCACTGAAGCTTTCTTT. Translated: CASSLRQLTEAFF. This sequence joins TRBV27 and TRBJ1-1; possible D gene TRBD1, 5 bases. The V gene lost 6 bases and the J gene lost 4 bases, with 12 bases spanning the gap. The CDR3 spans 13 residues. CDR1 and CDR2 from the germline V gene are MNHEY and SMNVEV (reference sequence).

This chain uses TRBV2 with TRBJ1-5, with D tentatively TRBD1 (5 bases). Per germline, CDR1 SNHLY and CDR2 FYNNEI. With 4 bases removed from V and 6 bases from J, the gap between germline ends came to 7 bases. The CDR3 runs to 12 residues. CDR3 sequence: CASSVGVQPQHF. The CDR3 DNA sequence: TGTGCCAGCAGTGTGGGGGTTCAGCCCCAGCATTTT. Full variable domain (outside the CDR3, taken from reference TRBV2 and TRBJ1-5): EPEVTQTPSHQVTQMGQEVILRCVPISNHLYFYWYRQILGQKVEFLVSFYNNEISEKSEIFDDQFSVERPDGSNFTLKIRSTKLEDSAMYFCASSVGVQPQHFGDGTRLSIL.

V and J are TRBV2 and TRBJ2-1; perhaps TRBD1 as D (6 bases). Trimming stripped 5 bases from V and 9 bases from J, with 23 bases between. This CDR3 has 16 amino acids. Germline V lookup: CDR1 SNHLY, CDR2 FYNNEI. The CDR3 spells CASSTQGSLWVVEQFF. CDR3 nucleotides: TGTGCCAGCAGTACACAGGGTTCTTTGTGGGTGGTTGAGCAGTTCTTC.

This chain uses TRBV28 with TRBJ2-5; the D is unclear. CDR1 MDHEN and CDR2 SYDVKM come from the germline V gene. V was clipped by 6 bases and J by 3 bases, with 17 bases between them. The CDR3 is 15 amino acids. CDR3 nucleotide sequence: TGTGCCAGCAGCCCCGGGTCTTTGTCGAAAGAGACCCAGTACTTC. This encodes CASSPGSLSKETQYF. Based on the CDR3 plus reference TRBV28 and TRBJ2-5, the full variable domain is DVKVTQSSRYLVKRTGEKVFLECVQDMDHENMFWYRQDPGLGLRLIYFSYDVKMKEKGDIPEGYSVSREKKERFSLILESASTNQTSMYLCASSPGSLSKETQYFGPGTRLLVL.

CDR3 loop: CASSQLTGANTEAFF. As DNA, the CDR3 is TGTGCCAGCAGCCAGTTGACAGGGGCGAACACTGAAGCTTTCTTT. V and J are TRBV28 and TRBJ1-1; 8 bases fit TRBD1. The V and J ends lost 6 bases and 1 base, in that order; junction bases with no gene match: 7. This CDR3 region has 15 residues. The germline gives CDR1 MDHEN, CDR2 SYDVKM.

The chain joins TRBV12-3 or TRBV12-4 to TRBJ1-6; tentative D call: TRBD1 (5 bases). Trimming took off 7 bases at V and 11 bases at J, with 12 bases between the two ends. The CDR3 runs to 12 residues. CDR3 loop: CASTRGRPPLHF. CDR3 nucleotides: TGTGCCAGCACTCGGGGCCGGCCACCCCTCCACTTT.

This chain uses TRBV24-1 with TRBJ2-7; 8 nucleotides agree with TRBD1. J was trimmed by 5 bases and V by 4 bases; bases with no gene match: 6. CDR1 is KGHDR and CDR2 is SFDVKD in the germline V gene. This CDR3 comprises 14 residues. The CDR3 region is CATSESVDRDEQYF. The CDR3 bases are TGTGCCACCAGTGAGTCGGTGGACAGGGACGAGCAGTACTTC.

The chain employs TRBV6-2 or TRBV6-3 and TRBJ2-7; weak D call: TRBD2 (6 bases). CDR1 is MNHEY, CDR2 SVGEGT, per germline. The CDR3 consists of 11 residues. V lost 6 bases and J lost 3, with 6 bases in between. CDR3 sequence reads: CASSGGYEQYF. The CDR3 coding sequence is TGTGCCAGCAGCGGGGGCTACGAGCAGTACTTC.

CDR3 DNA sequence: TGTGCCAGCAGGCGGGAATGGGATCAGCCCCAGCATTTT. Its protein product is CASRREWDQPQHF. This rearrangement joins TRBV6-5 to TRBJ1-5; D is undetermined. There are 13 residues in the CDR3. Per the germline V gene, CDR1 is MNHEY and CDR2 is SVGAGI. Trimming shortened V by 6 bases and J by 5 bases, and 11 bases separated the two germline ends.

This chain joins TRBV7-3 and TRBJ2-3, with D uncertain. This CDR3 is built from 14 residues. The ends were cut back, 2 bases at V and 2 bases at J, with 8 bases in the middle. The germline V gene encodes CDR1 SGHTA and CDR2 FQGTGA. The CDR3 loop reads CASSLGVSTDTQYF. The CDR3 DNA reads TGTGCCAGCAGCTTAGGGGTCTCCACAGATACGCAGTATTTT. Using reference TRBV7-3 and TRBJ2-3 for the parts outside the CDR3, the full variable domain is GAGVSQTPSNKVTEKGKYVELRCDPISGHTALYWYRQSLGQGPEFLIYFQGTGAADDSGLPNDRFFAVRPEGSVSTLKIQRTERGDSAVYLCASSLGVSTDTQYFGPGTRLTVL.

This clone was counted once. This sequence joins TRBV4-3 and TRBJ2-1; 10 nucleotides line up with TRBD2. Looked up from germline, CDR1 is LGHNA and CDR2 is YSLEER. This CDR3 region has 15 residues. Trimming took 0 bases from V and 8 from J; bases not matched to a gene: 4. In DNA, the CDR3 is TGCGCCAGCAGCCAAGATCTAGCGGGAGTCTATGAGCAGTTCTTC. Amino acids: CASSQDLAGVYEQFF.

The rearrangement joins TRBV3-1 (or the pseudogene TRBV3-2) to TRBJ2-3; TRBD2 matches 7 bases. V shed 2 bases, J shed 2 bases, and the junction held 10 bases outside the gene matches. Per germline, CDR1 LGHDT and CDR2 YNNKEL (reference sequence). This CDR3 spans 17 amino acids. CDR3: CASSQLFGTNHTDTQYF. In nucleotides, the CDR3 is TGTGCCAGCAGCCAACTTTTCGGGACTAACCACACAGATACGCAGTATTTT.

A note on this clone: At the DNA level, this CDR3 is encoded by other sequences in the same sample as well. The V and J genes are TRBV18 and TRBJ2-5; no definite D call. The CDR3 has 11 amino acids. The germline V and J ends were trimmed by 3 bases and 3 bases, with 2 bases remaining between them. The germline V gene has CDR1 KGHSH and CDR2 LQKENI. This chain's CDR3 is CASSPEETQYF. Written as DNA, the CDR3 is TGTGCCAGCTCACCCGAAGAGACCCAGTACTTC.

This chain joins TRBV18 and TRBJ2-5, with a possible D match to TRBD2 (5 bases). The CDR3 covers 13 residues. Germline values: CDR1 KGHSH, CDR2 LQKENI. Deletions cut 5 bases from V and 9 bases from J, with 16 bases between. The CDR3 DNA follows: TGTGCCAGCTCAGTTAAGGAAAGGACTGCCCAGTACTTC. This translates into CASSVKERTAQYF.

The V gene is TRBV12-3 or TRBV12-4, the J gene TRBJ1-2; 7 nucleotides line up with TRBD1. The CDR3 is 13 residues long. V was pared by 3 bases and J by 4 bases, with 2 bases of the junction left unmatched. The CDR3 loop reads CASSLDRTYGYTF. The CDR3 coding sequence is TGTGCCAGCAGTTTGGACAGGACCTATGGCTACACCTTC.

The chain has TRBV24-1 and TRBJ2-7; D may be TRBD2 (6 bases). The CDR3 is 13 amino acids. V was shortened by 7 bases and J by 1 base, with 10 bases between the two germline ends. Germline values: CDR1 KGHDR, CDR2 SFDVKD. The CDR3 loop is CATRGEESYEQYF. The CDR3 DNA reads as TGTGCCACCAGGGGGGAGGAGTCCTACGAGCAGTACTTC.

This chain links TRBV7-9 with TRBJ2-7, with 8 bases fitting TRBD1. The germline V gene has CDR1 SEHNR and CDR2 FQNEAQ (reference sequence). The CDR3 covers 15 residues. V lost 4 bases, J lost 0 bases, and 5 bases stayed unmatched. Here the CDR3 reads CASSSRDRISYEQYF. The CDR3 DNA sequence: TGTGCCAGCAGCTCACGGGACAGGATCTCCTACGAGCAGTACTTC.

The V call is TRBV4-3, the J call TRBJ2-2; tentatively, D is TRBD2 (6 bases). The CDR3 is 18 residues long. Germline assignment: CDR1 LGHNA and CDR2 YSLEER. Trimming removed 0 bases at V and 0 bases at J, with 14 bases between. CDR3 sequence: CASSQDPPSGSNTGELFF. The CDR3 region has the DNA TGCGCCAGCAGCCAAGACCCCCCCAGCGGGTCGAACACCGGGGAGCTGTTTTTT.

This clone was seen once. This sequence joins TRBV12-3 or TRBV12-4 and TRBJ1-1, with a tentative D call TRBD1 (5 bases). V lost 6 bases and J 5 bases, leaving 7 bases between the germline ends. CDR3 length: 11 residues. CDR3 nucleotide sequence: TGTGCCAGCAGGAGGGGAACTGAAGCTTTCTTT. Its protein is CASRRGTEAFF.

The chain is built from TRBV7-9 and TRBJ2-7, with 11 bases that match TRBD2. V shed 5 bases, J shed 6 bases, and the junction held 15 bases outside the gene matches. The CDR3 is made up of 17 amino acids. Per the germline V gene, CDR1 is SEHNR and CDR2 is FQNEAQ (reference sequence). CDR3 bases: TGTGCCAGCAGCGTCGGTCCGCTGCGGCTAGCGGGAGGCGAGCAGTACTTC. Its protein product is CASSVGPLRLAGGEQYF.

The gene calls are TRBV2 and TRBJ2-3, with 8 bases matching TRBD2. V shed 9 bases, J shed 6 bases, and the junction held 14 bases outside the gene matches. The length of the CDR3 is 15 residues. CDR1 is SNHLY, CDR2 FYNNEI, per germline. In nucleotides, the CDR3 is TGTGCCAGAGGGAGAGCGGGGGCGGGCGTGGATACGCAGTATTTT. Translating it yields CARGRAGAGVDTQYF.

Only one count was recorded for this clone. The gene calls are TRBV5-1 and TRBJ1-6; D not resolved. The CDR3 sequence is 16 residues long. Per germline, CDR1 SGHRS and CDR2 YFSETQ. The V gene lost 0 bases and the J gene lost 0 bases, with 7 bases spanning the gap. The chain's CDR3 is CASSLGGNSYNSPLHF. CDR3 DNA sequence: TGCGCCAGCAGCTTGGGGGGAAACTCCTATAATTCACCCCTCCACTTT.

This chain links TRBV11-3 with TRBJ2-5, with D uncertain. This CDR3 region has 14 residues. Germline CDR1 and CDR2: SGHNT and YENEEA. The ends were cut back, 6 bases at V and 0 bases at J, with 11 bases in the middle. CDR3 in DNA: TGTGCCAGCAGTGGATTAAAGTACCAAGAGACCCAGTACTTC. This sequence encodes CASSGLKYQETQYF.